This T cell receptor (beta chain) was sequenced for a study of cytomegalovirus exposure and HLA in healthy donors (dated by TCRdb to about 2017). Study-level background: According to a later analysis, one platform produced both the roughly 110 validation repertoires and the 666 repertoires of the first cohort. The study was designed to test whether signatures of past pathogen exposure could be identified by cataloging public T cell receptors. In addition to the first cohort of approximately 670 subjects, a separate validation cohort of approximately 130 different subjects was used. To predict cytomegalovirus infection status, the study brought together high-throughput TCR immunosequencing, statistical association of individual TCRs with disease status, and machine learning.

Libraries were built with the immunoSEQ multiplex PCR assay. For the original study's pipeline: To diagnose cytomegalovirus status from the catalog of TCR beta chain sequences, a statistical classification framework was built. Sourced from immuneACCESS, this table was stored by TCRdb with only in-frame sequences that have V and J called. A share of the clones is absent; for the studies checked, an unresolved V gene accounts for under half, and the remainder has no known explanation. V and J calls and clone size come straight from that table; D and trimming were deduced from the DNA. For this sample there are 200,000 or so clones; about four fifths appear just once. The top ten constitute roughly 6.5% of the sample. Trimming takes 5 bases off V and 0 bases off J; junction bases not matched to a gene: 8. CDR1 MDHEN and CDR2 SYDVKM are derived from the germline V gene. From cysteine to phenylalanine, the CDR3 is 17 amino acids long. Only CDR3 DNA remains: 51 bases, in frame from the first base.

Separate from the roughly 650-subject first cohort, the validation cohort of around 130 subjects was the group to which the donors belonged. Note on this clone: Its antigen target is currently unknown. Per-base qualities were not stored, and no clone one base away is much larger.

Study-wide findings and limitations: The study gave a list of under 200 TCR beta chains associated with cytomegalovirus. Cytomegalovirus status was reported to be diagnosed by the classifier with high specificity and sensitivity in both the original and validation cohorts. A later analysis had no HLA typing for the validation cohort, so co-occurrence there was scored across all 110 or so repertoires. Three of the identified cytomegalovirus-associated TCR beta chains were confirmed in vitro to be specific for cytomegalovirus antigens. Most TCR sequences were observed very rarely across donors, whereas some public TCRs were present in many individuals. In a later analysis, TCRs clustered in the first cohort were found to also tend to co-occur in the roughly 130 validation repertoires, with about 94% of cluster scores above 0. It was suggested by the authors that the approach could potentially be generalized to other disease states and immunological phenotypes.

The sequence was collected from a man between 18 and 29 years old in good health and CMV-seropositive. The sequencing sample was made of PBMCs. The rearranged segments are TRBV28 and TRBJ1-5; 9 central bases correspond to TRBD1. The CDR3: CASSIRQGVPSNQPQHF. DNA sequence: TGTGCCAGCAGTATTCGACAGGGGGTCCCTAGCAATCAGCCCCAGCATTTT. Extended through the reference TRBV28 and TRBJ1-5 proteins, this CDR3 yields the full variable domain: DVKVTQSSRYLVKRTGEKVFLECVQDMDHENMFWYRQDPGLGLRLIYFSYDVKMKEKGDIPEGYSVSREKKERFSLILESASTNQTSMYLCASSIRQGVPSNQPQHFGDGTRLSIL.